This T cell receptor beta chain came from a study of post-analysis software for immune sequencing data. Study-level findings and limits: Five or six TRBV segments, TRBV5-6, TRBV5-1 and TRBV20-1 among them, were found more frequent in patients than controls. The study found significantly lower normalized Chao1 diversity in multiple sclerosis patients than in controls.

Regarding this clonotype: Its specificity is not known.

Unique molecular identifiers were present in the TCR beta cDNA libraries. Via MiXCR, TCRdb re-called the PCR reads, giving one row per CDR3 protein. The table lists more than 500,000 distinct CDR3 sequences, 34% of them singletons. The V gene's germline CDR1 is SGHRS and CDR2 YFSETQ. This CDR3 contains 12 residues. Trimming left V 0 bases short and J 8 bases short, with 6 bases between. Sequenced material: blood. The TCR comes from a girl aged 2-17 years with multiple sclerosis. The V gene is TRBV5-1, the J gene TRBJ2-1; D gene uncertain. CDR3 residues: CASSLAWDEQFF. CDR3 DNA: TGCGCCAGCAGCTTGGCGTGGGATGAGCAGTTCTTC.